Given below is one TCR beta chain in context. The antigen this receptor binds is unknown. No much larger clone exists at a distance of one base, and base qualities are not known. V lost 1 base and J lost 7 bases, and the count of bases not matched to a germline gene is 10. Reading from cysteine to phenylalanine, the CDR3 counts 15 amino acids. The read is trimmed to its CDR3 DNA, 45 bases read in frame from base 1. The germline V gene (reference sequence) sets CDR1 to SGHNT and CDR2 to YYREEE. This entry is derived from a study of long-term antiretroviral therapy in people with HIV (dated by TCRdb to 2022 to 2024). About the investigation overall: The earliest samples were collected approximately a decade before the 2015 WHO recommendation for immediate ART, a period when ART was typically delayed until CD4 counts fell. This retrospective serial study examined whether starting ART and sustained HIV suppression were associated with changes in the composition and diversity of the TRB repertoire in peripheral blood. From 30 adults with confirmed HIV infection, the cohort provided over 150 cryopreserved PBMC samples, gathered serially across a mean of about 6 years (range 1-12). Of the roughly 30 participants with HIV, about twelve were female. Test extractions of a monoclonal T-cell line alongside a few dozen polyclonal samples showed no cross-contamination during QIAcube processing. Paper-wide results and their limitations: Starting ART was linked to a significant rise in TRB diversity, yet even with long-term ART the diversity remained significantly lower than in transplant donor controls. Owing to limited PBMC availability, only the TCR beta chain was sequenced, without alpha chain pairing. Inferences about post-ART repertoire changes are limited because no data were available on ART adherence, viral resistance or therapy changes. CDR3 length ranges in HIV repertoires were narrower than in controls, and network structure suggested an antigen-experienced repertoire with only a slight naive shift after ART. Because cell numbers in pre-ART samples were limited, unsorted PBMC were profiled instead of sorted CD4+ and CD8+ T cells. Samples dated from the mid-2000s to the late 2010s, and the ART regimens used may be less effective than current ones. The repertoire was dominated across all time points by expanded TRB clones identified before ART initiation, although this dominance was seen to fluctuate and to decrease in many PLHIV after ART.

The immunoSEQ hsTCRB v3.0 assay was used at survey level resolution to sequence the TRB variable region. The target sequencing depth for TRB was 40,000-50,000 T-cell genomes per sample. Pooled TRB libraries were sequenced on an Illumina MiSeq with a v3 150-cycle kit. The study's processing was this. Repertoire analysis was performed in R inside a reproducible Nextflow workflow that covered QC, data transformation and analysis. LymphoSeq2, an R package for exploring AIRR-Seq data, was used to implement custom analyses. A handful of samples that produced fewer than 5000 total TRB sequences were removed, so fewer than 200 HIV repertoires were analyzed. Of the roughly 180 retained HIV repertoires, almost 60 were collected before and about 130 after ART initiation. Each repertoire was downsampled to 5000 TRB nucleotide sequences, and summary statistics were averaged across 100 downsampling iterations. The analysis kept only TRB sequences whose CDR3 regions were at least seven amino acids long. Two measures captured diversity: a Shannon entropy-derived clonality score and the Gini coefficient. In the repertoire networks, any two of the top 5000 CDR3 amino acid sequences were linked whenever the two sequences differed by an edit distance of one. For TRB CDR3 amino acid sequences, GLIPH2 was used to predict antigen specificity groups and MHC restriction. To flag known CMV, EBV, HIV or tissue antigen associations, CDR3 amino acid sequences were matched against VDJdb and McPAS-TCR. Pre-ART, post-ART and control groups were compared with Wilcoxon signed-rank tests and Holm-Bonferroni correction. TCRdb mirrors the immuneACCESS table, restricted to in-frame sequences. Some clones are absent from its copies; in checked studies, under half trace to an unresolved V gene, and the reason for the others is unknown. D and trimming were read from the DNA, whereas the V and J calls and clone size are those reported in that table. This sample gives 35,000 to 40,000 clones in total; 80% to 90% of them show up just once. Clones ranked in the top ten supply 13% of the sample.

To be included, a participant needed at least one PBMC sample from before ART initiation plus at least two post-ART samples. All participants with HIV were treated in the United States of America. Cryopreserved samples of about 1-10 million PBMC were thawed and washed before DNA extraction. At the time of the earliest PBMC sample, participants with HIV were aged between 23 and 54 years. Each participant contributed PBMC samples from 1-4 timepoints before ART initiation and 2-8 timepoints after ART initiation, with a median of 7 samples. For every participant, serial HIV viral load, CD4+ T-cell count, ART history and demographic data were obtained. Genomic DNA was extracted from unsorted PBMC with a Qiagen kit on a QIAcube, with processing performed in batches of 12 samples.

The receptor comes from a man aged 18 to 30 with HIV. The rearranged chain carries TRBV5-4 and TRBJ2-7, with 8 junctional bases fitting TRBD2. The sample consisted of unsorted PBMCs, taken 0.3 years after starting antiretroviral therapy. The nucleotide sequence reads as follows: TGTGCCAGCAGCTTGAGGGACGGGAGGGCCCGAGAGCAGTACTTC. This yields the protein CASSLRDGRAREQYF.